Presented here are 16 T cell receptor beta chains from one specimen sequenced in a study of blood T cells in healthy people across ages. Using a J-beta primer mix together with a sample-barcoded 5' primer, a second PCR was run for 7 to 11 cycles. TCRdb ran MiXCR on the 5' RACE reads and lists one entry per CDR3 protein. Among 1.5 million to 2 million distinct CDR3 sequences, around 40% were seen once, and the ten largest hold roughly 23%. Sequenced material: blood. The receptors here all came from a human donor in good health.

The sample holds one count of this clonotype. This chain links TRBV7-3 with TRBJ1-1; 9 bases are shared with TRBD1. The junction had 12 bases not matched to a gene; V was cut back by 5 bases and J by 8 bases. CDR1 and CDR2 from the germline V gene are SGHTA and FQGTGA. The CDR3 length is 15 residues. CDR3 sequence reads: CASSPHPGTGLEAFF. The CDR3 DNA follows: TGTGCCAGCAGCCCCCACCCCGGGACAGGGCTAGAAGCTTTCTTT.

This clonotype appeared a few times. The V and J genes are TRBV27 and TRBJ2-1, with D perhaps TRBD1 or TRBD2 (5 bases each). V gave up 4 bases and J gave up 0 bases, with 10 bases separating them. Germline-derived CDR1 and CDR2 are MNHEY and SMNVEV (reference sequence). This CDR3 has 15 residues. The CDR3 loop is CASSSRGPSYNEQFF. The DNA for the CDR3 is TGTGCCAGCAGTTCGAGGGGCCCCTCCTACAATGAGCAGTTCTTC.

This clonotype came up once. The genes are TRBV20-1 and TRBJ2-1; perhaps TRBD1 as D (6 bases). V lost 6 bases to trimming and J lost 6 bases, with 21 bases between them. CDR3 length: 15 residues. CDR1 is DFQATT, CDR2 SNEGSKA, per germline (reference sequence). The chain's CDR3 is CSAQRLRGSCNEQFF. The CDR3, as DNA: TGCAGTGCCCAGAGGTTGAGGGGGTCATGCAATGAGCAGTTCTTC.

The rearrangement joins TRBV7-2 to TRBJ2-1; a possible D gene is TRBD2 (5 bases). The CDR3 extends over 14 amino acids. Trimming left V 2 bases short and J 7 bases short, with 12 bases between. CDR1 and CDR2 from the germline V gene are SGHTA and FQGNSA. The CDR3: CASSLYRSGNEQFF. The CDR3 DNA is TGTGCCAGCAGCTTATATAGGTCGGGAAATGAGCAGTTCTTC.

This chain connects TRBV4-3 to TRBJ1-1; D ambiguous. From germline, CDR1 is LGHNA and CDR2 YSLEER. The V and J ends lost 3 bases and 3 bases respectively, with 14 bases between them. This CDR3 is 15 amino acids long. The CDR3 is CASSHKTSDDTEAFF. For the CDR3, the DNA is TGCGCCAGCAGCCACAAGACAAGCGACGACACTGAAGCTTTCTTT.

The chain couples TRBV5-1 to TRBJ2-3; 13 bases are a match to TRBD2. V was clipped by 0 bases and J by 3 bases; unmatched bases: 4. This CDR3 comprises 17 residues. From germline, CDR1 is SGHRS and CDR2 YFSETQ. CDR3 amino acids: CASSLAGTSGATDTQYF. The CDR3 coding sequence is TGCGCCAGCAGCTTGGCCGGGACTAGCGGGGCGACAGATACGCAGTATTTT.

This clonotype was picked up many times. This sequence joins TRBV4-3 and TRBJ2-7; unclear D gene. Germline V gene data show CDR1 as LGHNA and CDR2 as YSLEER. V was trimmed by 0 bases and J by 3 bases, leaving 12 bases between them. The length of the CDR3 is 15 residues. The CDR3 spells CASSQEGQAYYEQYF. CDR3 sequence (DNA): TGCGCCAGCAGCCAAGAAGGCCAAGCGTACTACGAGCAGTACTTC.

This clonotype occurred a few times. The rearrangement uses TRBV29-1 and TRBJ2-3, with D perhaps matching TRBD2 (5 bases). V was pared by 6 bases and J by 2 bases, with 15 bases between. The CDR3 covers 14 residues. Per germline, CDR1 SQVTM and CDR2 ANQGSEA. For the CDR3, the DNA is TGCAGCGTCGGACGCACCGGGGACACAGATACGCAGTATTTT. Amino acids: CSVGRTGDTDTQYF.

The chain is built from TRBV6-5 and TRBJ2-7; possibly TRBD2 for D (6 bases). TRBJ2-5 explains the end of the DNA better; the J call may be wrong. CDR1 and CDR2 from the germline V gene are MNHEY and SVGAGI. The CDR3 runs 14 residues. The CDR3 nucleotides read TGTGCCAGCAGTTACGATTCGGGGAGGCAGACCCAGTACTTC. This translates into CASSYDSGRQTQYF.

This chain's CDR3 is CSVGDSLQPQHF. The CDR3 DNA sequence: TGCAGCGTTGGGGACAGTCTTCAGCCCCAGCATTTT. The rearrangement uses TRBV29-1 and TRBJ1-5; 7 positions match TRBD1. Germline CDR1 and CDR2: SQVTM and ANQGSEA. V shed 4 bases, J shed 6 bases, and the junction held 3 bases outside the gene matches. There are 12 residues in the CDR3.

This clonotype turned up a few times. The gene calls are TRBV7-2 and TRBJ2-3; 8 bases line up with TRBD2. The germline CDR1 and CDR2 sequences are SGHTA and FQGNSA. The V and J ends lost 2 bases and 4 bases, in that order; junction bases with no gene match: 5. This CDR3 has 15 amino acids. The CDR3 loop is CASSLLAGLPDTQYF. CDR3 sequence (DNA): TGTGCCAGCAGCTTATTAGCGGGGCTCCCAGATACGCAGTATTTT.

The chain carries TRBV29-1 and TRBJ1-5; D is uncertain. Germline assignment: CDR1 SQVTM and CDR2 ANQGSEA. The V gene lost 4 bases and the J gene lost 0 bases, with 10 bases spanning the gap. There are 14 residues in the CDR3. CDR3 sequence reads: CSVVRAHSNQPQHF. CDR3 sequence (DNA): TGCAGCGTTGTGAGGGCTCATAGCAATCAGCCCCAGCATTTT. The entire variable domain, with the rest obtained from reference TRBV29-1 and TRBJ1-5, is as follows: SAVISQKPSRDICQRGTSLTIQCQVDSQVTMMFWYRQQPGQSLTLIATANQGSEATYESGFVIDKFPISRPNLTFSTLTVSNMSPEDSSIYLCSVVRAHSNQPQHFGDGTRLSIL.

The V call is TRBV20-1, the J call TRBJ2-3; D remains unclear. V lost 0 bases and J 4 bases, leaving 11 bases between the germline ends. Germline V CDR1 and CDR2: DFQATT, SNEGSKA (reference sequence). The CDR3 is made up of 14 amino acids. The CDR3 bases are TGCAGTGCTAGAGAGGGCAAGGTGGCAGATACGCAGTATTTT. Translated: CSAREGKVADTQYF.

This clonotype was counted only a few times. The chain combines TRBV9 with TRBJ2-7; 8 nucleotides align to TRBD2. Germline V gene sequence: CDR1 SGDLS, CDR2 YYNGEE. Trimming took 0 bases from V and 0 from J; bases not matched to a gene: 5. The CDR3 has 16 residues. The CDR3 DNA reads TGTGCCAGCAGCGTAGATGGTAGCGGGAACTCCTACGAGCAGTACTTC. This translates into CASSVDGSGNSYEQYF. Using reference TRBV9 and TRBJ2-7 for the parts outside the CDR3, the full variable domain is DSGVTQTPKHLITATGQRVTLRCSPRSGDLSVYWYQQSLDQGLQFLIQYYNGEERAKGNILERFSAQQFPDLHSELNLSSLELGDSALYFCASSVDGSGNSYEQYFGPGTRLTVT.

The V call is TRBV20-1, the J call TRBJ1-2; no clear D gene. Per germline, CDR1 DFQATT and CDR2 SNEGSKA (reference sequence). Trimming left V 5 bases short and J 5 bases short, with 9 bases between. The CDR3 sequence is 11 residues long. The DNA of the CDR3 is TGCAGTGCTGGCGAGACGTATGGCTACACCTTC. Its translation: CSAGETYGYTF.

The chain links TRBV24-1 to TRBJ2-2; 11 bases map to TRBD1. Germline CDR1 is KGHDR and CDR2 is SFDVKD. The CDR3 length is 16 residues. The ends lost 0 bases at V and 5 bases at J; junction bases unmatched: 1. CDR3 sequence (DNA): TGTGCCACCAGTGATTTGTGGGACAGGGGGACCGGGGAGCTGTTTTTT. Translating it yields CATSDLWDRGTGELFF.